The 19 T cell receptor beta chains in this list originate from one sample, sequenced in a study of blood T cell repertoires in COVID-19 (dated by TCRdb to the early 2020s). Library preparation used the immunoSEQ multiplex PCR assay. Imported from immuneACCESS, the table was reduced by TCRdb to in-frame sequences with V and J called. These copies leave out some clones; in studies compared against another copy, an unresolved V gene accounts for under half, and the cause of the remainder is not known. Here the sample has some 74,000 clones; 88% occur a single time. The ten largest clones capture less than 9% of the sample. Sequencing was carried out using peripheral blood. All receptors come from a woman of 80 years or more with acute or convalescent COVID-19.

In nucleotides, the CDR3 is TGTGCCAGAAGCTCCACCCTAAAAAGACAGGGAAAGAACACTGAAGCTTTCTTT. It translates to CARSSTLKRQGKNTEAFF. This chain uses TRBV5-3 with TRBJ1-1, with 7 bases that match TRBD1. TRBV5-3 is reported as an ORF; its role is uncertain. J lost 1 base, V lost 3 bases, and 15 bases had no gene match. The CDR3 has 18 amino acids.

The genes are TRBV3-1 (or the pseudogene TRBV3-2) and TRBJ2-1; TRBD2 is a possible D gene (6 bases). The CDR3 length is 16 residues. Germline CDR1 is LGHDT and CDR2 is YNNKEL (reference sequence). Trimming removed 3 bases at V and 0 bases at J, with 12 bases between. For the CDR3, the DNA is TGTGCCAGCAGCCAGGGAGGTTTTAGCTCCTACAATGAGCAGTTCTTC. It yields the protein CASSQGGFSSYNEQFF.

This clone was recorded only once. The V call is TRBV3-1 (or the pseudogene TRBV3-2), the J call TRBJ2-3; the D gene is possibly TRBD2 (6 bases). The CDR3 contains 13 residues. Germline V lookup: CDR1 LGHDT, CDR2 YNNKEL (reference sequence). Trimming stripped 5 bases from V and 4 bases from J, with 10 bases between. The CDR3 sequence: CASSSTGADTQYF. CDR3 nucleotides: TGTGCCAGCAGCTCCACGGGGGCAGATACGCAGTATTTT.

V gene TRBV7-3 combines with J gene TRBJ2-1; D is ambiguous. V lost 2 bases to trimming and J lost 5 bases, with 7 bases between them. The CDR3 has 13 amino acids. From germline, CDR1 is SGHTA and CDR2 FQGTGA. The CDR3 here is CASSLSRDNEQFF. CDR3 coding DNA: TGTGCCAGCAGCTTATCCCGGGACAATGAGCAGTTCTTC.

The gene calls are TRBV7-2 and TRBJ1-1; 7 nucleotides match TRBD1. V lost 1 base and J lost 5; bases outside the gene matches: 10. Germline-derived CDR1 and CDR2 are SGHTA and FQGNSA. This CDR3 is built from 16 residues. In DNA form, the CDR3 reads TGTGCCAGCAGCTTAGGGACAGGAGGCATTACGACTGAAGCTTTCTTT. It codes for CASSLGTGGITTEAFF.

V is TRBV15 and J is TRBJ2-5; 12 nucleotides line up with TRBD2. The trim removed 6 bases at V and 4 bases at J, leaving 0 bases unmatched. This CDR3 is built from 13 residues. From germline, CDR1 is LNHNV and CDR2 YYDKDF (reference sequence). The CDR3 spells CATRTSGRETQYF. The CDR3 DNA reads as TGTGCCACCAGGACTAGCGGGAGAGAGACCCAGTACTTC. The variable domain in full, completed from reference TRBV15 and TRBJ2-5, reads DAMVIQNPRYQVTQFGKPVTLSCSQTLNHNVMYWYQQKSSQAPKLLFHYYDKDFNNEADTPDNFQSRRPNTSFCFLDIRSPGLGDTAMYLCATRTSGRETQYFGPGTRLLVL.

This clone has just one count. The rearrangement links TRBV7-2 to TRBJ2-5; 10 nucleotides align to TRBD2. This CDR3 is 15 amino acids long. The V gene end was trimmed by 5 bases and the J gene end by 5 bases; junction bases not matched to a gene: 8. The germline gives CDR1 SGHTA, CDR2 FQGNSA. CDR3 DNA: TGTGCCAGCAGCCACCTAGCGGGGGACGGGGAGACCCAGTACTTC. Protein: CASSHLAGDGETQYF.

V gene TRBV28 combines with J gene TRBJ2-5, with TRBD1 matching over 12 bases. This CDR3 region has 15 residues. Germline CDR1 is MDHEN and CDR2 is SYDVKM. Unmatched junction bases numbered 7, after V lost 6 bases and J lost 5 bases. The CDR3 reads CASRPGQGAGETQYF. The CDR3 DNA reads TGTGCCAGCAGACCGGGACAGGGGGCAGGGGAGACCCAGTACTTC.

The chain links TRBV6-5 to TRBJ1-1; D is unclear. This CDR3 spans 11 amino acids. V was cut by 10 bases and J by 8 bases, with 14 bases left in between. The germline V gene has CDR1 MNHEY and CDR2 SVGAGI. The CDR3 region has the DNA TGTGCCATCCACACGCCCGGGGAAGCTTTCTTT. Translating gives CAIHTPGEAFF.

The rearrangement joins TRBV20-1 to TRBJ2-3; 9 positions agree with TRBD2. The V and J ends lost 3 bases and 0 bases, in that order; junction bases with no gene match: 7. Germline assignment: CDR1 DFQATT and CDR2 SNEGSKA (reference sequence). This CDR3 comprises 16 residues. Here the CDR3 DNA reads TGCAGTGCTAGTTCCGGTAGCGGGGGTAGCACAGATACGCAGTATTTT. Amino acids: CSASSGSGGSTDTQYF.

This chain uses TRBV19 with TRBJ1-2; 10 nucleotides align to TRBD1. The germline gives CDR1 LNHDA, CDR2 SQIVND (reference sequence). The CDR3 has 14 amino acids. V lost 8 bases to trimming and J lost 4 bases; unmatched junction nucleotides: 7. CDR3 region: CASASGTGVYGYTF. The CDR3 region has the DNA TGTGCCAGTGCCTCCGGGACAGGGGTCTATGGCTACACCTTC.

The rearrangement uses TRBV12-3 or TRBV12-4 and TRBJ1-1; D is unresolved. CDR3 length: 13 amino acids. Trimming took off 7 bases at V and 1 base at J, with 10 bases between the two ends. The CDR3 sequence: CASTPGRNTEAFF. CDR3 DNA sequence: TGTGCCAGCACCCCGGGGAGGAACACTGAAGCTTTCTTT.

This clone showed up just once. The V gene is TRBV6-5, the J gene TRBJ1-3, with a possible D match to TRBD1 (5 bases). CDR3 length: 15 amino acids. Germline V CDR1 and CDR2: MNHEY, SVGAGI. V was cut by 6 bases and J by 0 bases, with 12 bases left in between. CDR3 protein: CASRPRQSSGNTIYF. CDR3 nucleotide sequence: TGTGCCAGCAGACCTAGACAGTCCTCTGGAAACACCATATATTTT.

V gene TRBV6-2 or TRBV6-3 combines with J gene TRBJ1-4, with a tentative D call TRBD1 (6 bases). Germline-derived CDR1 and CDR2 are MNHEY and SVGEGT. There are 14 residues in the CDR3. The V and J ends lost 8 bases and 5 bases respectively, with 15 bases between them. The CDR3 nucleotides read TGTGCCAGCCGCCCCGGGGGGCAGAATGAAAAACTGTTTTTT. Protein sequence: CASRPGGQNEKLFF.

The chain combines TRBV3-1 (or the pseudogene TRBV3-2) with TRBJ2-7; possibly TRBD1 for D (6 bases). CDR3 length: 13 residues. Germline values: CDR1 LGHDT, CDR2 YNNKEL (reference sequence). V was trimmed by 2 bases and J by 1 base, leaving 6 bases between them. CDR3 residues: CASSQTGSYEQYF. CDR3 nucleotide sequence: TGTGCCAGCAGCCAAACAGGGTCCTACGAGCAGTACTTC.

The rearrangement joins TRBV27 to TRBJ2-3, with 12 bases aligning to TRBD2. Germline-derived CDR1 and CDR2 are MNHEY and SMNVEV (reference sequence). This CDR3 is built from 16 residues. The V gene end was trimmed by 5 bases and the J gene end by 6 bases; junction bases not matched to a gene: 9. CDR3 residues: CASSALAGGPEDTQYF. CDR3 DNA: TGTGCCAGCAGTGCCCTAGCGGGAGGGCCGGAGGATACGCAGTATTTT.

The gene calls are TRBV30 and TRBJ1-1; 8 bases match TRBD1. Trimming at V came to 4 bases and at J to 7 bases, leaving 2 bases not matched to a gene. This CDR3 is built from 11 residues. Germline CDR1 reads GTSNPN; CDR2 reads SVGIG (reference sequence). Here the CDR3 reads CAWTDRDEAFF. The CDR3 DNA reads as TGTGCCTGGACGGACAGGGATGAAGCTTTCTTT.

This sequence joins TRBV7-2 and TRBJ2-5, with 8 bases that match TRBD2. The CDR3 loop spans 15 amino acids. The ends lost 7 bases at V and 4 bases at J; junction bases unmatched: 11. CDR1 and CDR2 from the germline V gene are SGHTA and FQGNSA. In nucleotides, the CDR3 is TGTGCCAGCACTGAACTAGCGGCCAGCCCAGAGACCCAGTACTTC. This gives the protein CASTELAASPETQYF.

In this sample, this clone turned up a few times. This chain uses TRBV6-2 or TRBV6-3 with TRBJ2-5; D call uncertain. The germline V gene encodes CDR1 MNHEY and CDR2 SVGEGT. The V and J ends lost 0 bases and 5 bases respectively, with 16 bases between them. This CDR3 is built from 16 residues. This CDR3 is CASSYSVVQLRETQYF. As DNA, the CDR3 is TGTGCCAGCAGTTACTCGGTCGTTCAATTACGGGAGACCCAGTACTTC.